The TCR beta chain described here comes from a study of Graves' ophthalmopathy and Graves' hyperthyroidism. The authors amplified TCR beta CDR3 regions from RNA transcripts. RT-PCR was first run with HTBI primers, then multiplex PCR in a second round. Via MiXCR, TCRdb re-called the multiplex PCR reads, giving one row per CDR3 protein. The profile covers 200,000 to 300,000 distinct CDR3 sequences, with 45% appearing a single time and approximately 44% taken by the ten largest. Findings and caveats of the study: Both an approximately 68% sensitivity and an approximately 79% specificity characterized the model's predictions of ophthalmopathy progression.

V was cut by 8 bases and J by 5 bases, with 18 bases left in between. The CDR3 totals 14 residues. The germline V gene has CDR1 SGHVS and CDR2 FNYEAQ. Notes on this clonotype: Its antigen is unidentified.

Source material: peripheral blood. The chain couples TRBV7-6 to TRBJ2-5; D gene unclear. The receptor was derived from an adult man with Graves' ophthalmopathy. CDR3 DNA sequence: TGTGCCAGCGGCGGCATAATATCTGGGGAGACCCAGTACTTC. This encodes CASGGIISGETQYF. The full variable domain, rest sourced from reference TRBV7-6 and TRBJ2-5, is GAGVSQSPRYKVTKRGQDVALRCDPISGHVSLYWYRQALGQGPEFLTYFNYEAQQDKSGLPNDRFSAERPEGSISTLTIQRTEQRDSAMYRCASGGIISGETQYFGPGTRLLVL.